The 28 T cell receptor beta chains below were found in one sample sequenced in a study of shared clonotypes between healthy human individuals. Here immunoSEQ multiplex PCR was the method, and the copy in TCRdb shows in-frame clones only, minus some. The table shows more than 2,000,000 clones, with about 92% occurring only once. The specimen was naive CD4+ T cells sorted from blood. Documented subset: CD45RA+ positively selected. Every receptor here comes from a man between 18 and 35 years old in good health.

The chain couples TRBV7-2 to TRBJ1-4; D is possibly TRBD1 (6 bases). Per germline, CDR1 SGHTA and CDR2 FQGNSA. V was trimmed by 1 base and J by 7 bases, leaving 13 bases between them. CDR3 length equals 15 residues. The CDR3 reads CASSLVGAGVEKLFF. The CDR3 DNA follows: TGTGCCAGCAGCTTAGTGGGGGCAGGAGTTGAAAAACTGTTTTTT.

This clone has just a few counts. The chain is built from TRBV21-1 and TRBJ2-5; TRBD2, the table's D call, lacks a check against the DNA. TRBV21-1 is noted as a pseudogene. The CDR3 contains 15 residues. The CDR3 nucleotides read TGTGCCAGCAGCATTCGGACTAGACGGGAAGAGACCCAGTACTTC. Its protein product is CASSIRTRREETQYF.

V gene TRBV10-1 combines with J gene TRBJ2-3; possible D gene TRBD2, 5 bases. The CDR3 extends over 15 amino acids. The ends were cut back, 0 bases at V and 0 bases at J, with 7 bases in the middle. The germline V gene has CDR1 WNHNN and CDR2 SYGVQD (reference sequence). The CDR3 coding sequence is TGCGCCAGCAGTGAGTCGGGAGTAAGCACAGATACGCAGTATTTT. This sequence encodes CASSESGVSTDTQYF.

CDR3: CASSEGTGGRREQYF. The DNA of the CDR3 is TGTGCCAGCAGTGAAGGGACAGGGGGACGTCGCGAGCAGTACTTC. The chain employs TRBV6-1 and TRBJ2-7; TRBD1 aligns across 10 bases. The CDR3 extends over 15 amino acids. V gave up 1 base and J gave up 6 bases; unmatched junction bases: 6. The germline V gene encodes CDR1 MNHNS and CDR2 SASEGT.

The CDR3 sequence: CATSRDRGIWYEKLFF. DNA for the CDR3: TGTGCCACCAGCAGAGATCGGGGGATTTGGTATGAAAAACTGTTTTTT. This chain links TRBV15 with TRBJ1-4; tentatively, D is TRBD1 (5 bases). Germline CDR1 is LNHNV and CDR2 is YYDKDF (reference sequence). Trimming shortened V by 0 bases and J by 6 bases, and 14 bases separated the two germline ends. The CDR3 runs 16 residues.

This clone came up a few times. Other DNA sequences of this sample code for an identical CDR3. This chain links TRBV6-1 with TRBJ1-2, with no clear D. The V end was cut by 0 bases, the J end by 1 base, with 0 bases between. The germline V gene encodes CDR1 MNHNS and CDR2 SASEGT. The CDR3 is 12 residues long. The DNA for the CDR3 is TGTGCCAGCAGTGAAGCTAACTATGGCTACACCTTC. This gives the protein CASSEANYGYTF.

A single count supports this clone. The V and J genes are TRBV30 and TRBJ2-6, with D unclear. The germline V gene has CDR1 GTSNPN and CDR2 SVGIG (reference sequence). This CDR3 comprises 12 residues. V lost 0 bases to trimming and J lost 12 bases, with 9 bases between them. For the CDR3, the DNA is TGTGCCTGGAGTGTGGGCCTAGGCGTCCTGACTTTC. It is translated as CAWSVGLGVLTF.

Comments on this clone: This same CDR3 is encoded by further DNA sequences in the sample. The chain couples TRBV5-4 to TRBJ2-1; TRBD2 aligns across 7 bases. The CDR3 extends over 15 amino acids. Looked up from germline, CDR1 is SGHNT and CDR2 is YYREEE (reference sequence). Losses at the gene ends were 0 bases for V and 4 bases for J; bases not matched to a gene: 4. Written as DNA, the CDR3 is TGTGCCAGCAGCTTGGAGGGCGGGGGTTACAATGAGCAGTTCTTC. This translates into CASSLEGGGYNEQFF.

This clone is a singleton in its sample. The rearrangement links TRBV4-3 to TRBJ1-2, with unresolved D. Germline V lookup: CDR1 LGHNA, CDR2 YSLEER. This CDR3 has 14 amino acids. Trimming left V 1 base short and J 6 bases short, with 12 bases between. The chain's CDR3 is CASSQGFLRDGYTF. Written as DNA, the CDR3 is TGCGCCAGCAGCCAAGGTTTCCTGCGGGATGGCTACACCTTC.

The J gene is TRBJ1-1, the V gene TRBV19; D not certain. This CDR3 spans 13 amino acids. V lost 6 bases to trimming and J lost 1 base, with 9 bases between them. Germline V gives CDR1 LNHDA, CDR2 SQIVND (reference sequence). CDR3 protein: CASRGGGNTEAFF. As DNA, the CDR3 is TGTGCCAGTAGGGGAGGCGGGAACACTGAAGCTTTCTTT.

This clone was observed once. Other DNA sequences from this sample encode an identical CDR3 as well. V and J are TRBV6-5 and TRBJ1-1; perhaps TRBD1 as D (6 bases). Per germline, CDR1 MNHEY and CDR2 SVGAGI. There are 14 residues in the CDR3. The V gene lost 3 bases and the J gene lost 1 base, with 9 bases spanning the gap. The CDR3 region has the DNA TGTGCCAGCAGTTATTCGACAGGGAACACTGAAGCTTTCTTT. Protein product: CASSYSTGNTEAFF.

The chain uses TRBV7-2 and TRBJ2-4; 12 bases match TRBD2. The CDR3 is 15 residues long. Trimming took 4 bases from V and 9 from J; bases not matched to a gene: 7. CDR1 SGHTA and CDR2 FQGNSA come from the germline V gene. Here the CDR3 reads CASSWTGTSGSIQYF. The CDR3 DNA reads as TGTGCCAGCAGCTGGACCGGGACTAGCGGGTCCATTCAGTACTTC.

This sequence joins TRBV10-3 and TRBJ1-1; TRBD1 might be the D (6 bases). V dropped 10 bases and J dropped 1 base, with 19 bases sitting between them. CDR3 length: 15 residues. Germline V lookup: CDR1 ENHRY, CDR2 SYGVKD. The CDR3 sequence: CATKRGGNENTEAFF. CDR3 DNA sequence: TGTGCCACTAAAAGGGGGGGGAATGAGAACACTGAAGCTTTCTTT.

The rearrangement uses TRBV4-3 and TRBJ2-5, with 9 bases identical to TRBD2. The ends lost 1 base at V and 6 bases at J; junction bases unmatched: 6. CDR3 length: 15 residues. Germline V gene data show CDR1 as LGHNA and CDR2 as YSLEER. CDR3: CASSQGLAEGQTQYF. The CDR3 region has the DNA TGCGCCAGCAGCCAAGGACTAGCGGAGGGGCAGACCCAGTACTTC.

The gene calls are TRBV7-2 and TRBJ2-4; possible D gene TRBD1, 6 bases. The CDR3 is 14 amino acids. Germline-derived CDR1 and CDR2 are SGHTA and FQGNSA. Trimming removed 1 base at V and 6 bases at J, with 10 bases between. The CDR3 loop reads CASSLEAGVNIQYF. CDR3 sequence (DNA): TGTGCCAGCAGCTTAGAGGCAGGGGTAAACATTCAGTACTTC.

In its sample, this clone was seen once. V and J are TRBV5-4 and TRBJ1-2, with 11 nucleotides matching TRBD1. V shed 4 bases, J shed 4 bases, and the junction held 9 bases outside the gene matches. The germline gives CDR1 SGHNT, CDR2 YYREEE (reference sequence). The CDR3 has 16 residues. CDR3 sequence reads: CASSRGTGGETYGYTF. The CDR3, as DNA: TGTGCCAGCAGCCGCGGGACAGGGGGAGAGACCTATGGCTACACCTTC.

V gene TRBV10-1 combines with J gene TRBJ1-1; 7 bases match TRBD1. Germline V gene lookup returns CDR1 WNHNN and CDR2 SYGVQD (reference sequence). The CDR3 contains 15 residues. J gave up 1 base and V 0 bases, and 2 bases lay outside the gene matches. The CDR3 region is CASSESRTGNTEAFF. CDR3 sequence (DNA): TGCGCCAGCAGTGAGTCCCGGACAGGGAACACTGAAGCTTTCTTT.

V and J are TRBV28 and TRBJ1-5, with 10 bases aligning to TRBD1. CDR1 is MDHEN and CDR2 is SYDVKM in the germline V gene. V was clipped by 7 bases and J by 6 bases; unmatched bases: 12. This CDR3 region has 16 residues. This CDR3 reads CASTFLTGGIPQPQHF. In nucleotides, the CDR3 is TGTGCCAGCACCTTCTTGACAGGGGGCATCCCTCAGCCCCAGCATTTT. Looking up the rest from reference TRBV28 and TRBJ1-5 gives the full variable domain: DVKVTQSSRYLVKRTGEKVFLECVQDMDHENMFWYRQDPGLGLRLIYFSYDVKMKEKGDIPEGYSVSREKKERFSLILESASTNQTSMYLCASTFLTGGIPQPQHFGDGTRLSIL.

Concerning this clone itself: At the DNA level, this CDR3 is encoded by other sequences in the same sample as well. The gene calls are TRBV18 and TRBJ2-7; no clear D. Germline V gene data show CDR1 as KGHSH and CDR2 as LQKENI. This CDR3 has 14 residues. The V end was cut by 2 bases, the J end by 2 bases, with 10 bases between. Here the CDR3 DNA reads TGTGCCAGCTCACCATCTGGAACCGCCTACGAGCAGTACTTC. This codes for CASSPSGTAYEQYF.

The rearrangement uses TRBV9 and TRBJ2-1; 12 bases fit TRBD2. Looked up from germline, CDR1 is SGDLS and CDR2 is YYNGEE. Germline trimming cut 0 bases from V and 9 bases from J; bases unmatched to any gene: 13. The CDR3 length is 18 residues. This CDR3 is CASSVASPGASGGVEQFF. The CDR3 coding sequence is TGTGCCAGCAGCGTAGCTTCCCCCGGGGCTAGCGGGGGGGTTGAGCAGTTCTTC.

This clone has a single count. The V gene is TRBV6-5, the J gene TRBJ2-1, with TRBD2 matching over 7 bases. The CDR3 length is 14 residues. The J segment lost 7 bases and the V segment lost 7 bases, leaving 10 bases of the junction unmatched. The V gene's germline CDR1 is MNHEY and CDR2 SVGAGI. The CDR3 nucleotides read TGTGCCAGCACTCGGGAGTGGGAGGGGAATGAGCAGTTCTTC. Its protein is CASTREWEGNEQFF.

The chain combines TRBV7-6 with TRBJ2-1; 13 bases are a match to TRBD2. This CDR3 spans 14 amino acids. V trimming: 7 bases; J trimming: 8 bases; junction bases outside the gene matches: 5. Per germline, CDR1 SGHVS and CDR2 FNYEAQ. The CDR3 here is CASIRTSGSHEQFF. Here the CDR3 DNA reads TGTGCCAGCATTCGGACTAGCGGGAGCCATGAGCAGTTCTTC.

CDR3 nucleotides: TGTGCCTGGAGTGTACCCGGGTGGGAAGGCGAGCAGTACTTC. It specifies CAWSVPGWEGEQYF. The V and J genes are TRBV30 and TRBJ2-7; no definite D call. The CDR3 consists of 14 residues. Germline assignment: CDR1 GTSNPN and CDR2 SVGIG (reference sequence). Trimming left V 0 bases short and J 6 bases short, with 15 bases between.

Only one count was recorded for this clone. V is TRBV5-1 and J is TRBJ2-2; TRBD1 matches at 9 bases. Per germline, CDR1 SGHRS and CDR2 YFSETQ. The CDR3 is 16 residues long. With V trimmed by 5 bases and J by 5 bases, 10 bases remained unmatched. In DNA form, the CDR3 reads TGCGCCAGCAGATACCGGACAGGGGATGGGACCGGGGAGCTGTTTTTT. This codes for CASRYRTGDGTGELFF. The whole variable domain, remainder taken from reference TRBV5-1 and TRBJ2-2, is KAGVTQTPRYLIKTRGQQVTLSCSPISGHRSVSWYQQTPGQGLQFLFEYFSETQRNKGNFPGRFSGRQFSNSRSEMNVSTLELGDSALYLCASRYRTGDGTGELFFGEGSRLTVL.

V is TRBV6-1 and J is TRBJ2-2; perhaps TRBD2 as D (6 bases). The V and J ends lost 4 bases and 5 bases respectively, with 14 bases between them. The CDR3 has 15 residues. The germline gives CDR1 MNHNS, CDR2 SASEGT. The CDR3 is CASSAAGRKTGELFF. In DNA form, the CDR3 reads TGTGCCAGCAGTGCTGCCGGGAGAAAGACCGGGGAGCTGTTTTTT.

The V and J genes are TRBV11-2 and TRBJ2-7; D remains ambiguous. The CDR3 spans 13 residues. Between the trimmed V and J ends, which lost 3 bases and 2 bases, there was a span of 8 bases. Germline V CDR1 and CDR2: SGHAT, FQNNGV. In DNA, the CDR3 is TGTGCCAGCAGCTTTATTTTAGCCTACGAGCAGTACTTC. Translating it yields CASSFILAYEQYF.

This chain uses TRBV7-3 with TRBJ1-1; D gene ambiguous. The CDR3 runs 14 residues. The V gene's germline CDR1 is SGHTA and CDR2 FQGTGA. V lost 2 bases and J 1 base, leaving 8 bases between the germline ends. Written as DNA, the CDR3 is TGTGCCAGCAGCTTATCAGTCTCGAACACTGAAGCTTTCTTT. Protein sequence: CASSLSVSNTEAFF.

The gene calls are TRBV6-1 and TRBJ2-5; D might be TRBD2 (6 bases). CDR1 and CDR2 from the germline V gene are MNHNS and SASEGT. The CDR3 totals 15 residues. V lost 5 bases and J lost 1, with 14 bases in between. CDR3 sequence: CASSFHRDSQETQYF. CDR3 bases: TGTGCCAGCAGTTTCCACCGGGACTCCCAAGAGACCCAGTACTTC.